These 25 T cell receptor beta chains were all obtained from the same sample, sequenced in a study of cytomegalovirus exposure and HLA in healthy donors. Primers included in the PCR were 60 Vbeta and 13 Jbeta primers. Only in-frame clones appear in the TCRdb table, and some are missing; sequencing was by immunoSEQ multiplex PCR. The data show 110,000 or so clones, around 79% seen once. Sample: PBMCs. The source of these receptors is a woman between 18 and 29 years old in good health and CMV-seronegative.

This clone came up once. DNA for the CDR3: TGCGCCAGCAGCTTGGTAACAGGGTTTGACTACGAGCAGTACTTC. Encoded protein: CASSLVTGFDYEQYF. The chain employs TRBV5-1 and TRBJ2-7, with D perhaps matching TRBD1 (6 bases). Germline values: CDR1 SGHRS, CDR2 YFSETQ. The CDR3 is 15 residues long. Between the trimmed V and J ends, which lost 0 bases and 3 bases, there was a span of 13 bases.

The chain links TRBV5-5 to TRBJ1-1; 10 bases are a match to TRBD1. The CDR3 runs to 17 residues. V lost 0 bases and J lost 3; bases outside the gene matches: 8. Germline CDR1 SGHKS, CDR2 YYEKEE (reference sequence). The CDR3 nucleotides are TGTGCCAGCAGCTTGGGGGGTGGAGGACAGGGGGACACTGAAGCTTTCTTT. Protein product: CASSLGGGGQGDTEAFF.

The chain uses TRBV5-8 and TRBJ1-1; D is undetermined. Trimming cost V 4 bases and J 6 bases, with 10 bases left between them. Germline values: CDR1 SGHTS, CDR2 YDEGEE. CDR3 length: 12 amino acids. CDR3 coding DNA: TGTGCCAGCAGCGGCGACGGGTCTGAAGCTTTCTTT. Protein: CASSGDGSEAFF.

The chain links TRBV7-2 to TRBJ1-2; tentatively, D is TRBD1 (5 bases). Germline CDR1 is SGHTA and CDR2 is FQGNSA. This CDR3 contains 13 residues. V lost 3 bases, J lost 6 bases, and 11 bases lay in between. The CDR3 nucleotides are TGTGCCAGCAGCTTCGACAGTCGGAATGGCTACACCTTC. This encodes CASSFDSRNGYTF.

The chain couples TRBV19 to TRBJ2-1; the D is unclear. The CDR3 has 13 residues. From germline, CDR1 is LNHDA and CDR2 SQIVND (reference sequence). Trimming left V 6 bases short and J 5 bases short, with 11 bases between. The CDR3 sequence is CASSSQRDNEQFF. CDR3 DNA: TGTGCCAGTAGCTCGCAGCGTGACAATGAGCAGTTCTTC.

The genes are TRBV13 and TRBJ2-2, with 8 bases identical to TRBD2. Per the germline V gene, CDR1 is PRHDT and CDR2 is FYEKMQ (reference sequence). This CDR3 is 13 amino acids long. V gave up 4 bases and J gave up 8 bases; unmatched junction bases: 3. CDR3 region: CASSYGGAGELFF. The DNA of the CDR3 is TGTGCCAGCAGCTACGGGGGGGCTGGGGAGCTGTTTTTT.

The CDR3 sequence is CASSLMGRLAGKQFF. Written as DNA, the CDR3 is TGTGCCAGCAGTTTAATGGGGAGGCTAGCGGGGAAGCAGTTCTTC. The chain employs TRBV27 and TRBJ2-1; 9 bases fit TRBD2. CDR3 length: 15 amino acids. V shed 2 bases and J 11 bases; nucleotides not matched to a gene: 10. The germline gives CDR1 MNHEY, CDR2 SMNVEV (reference sequence).

V gene TRBV4-3 combines with J gene TRBJ1-1, with TRBD1 identical over 7 bases. The CDR3 contains 14 residues. Germline CDR1 reads LGHNA; CDR2 reads YSLEER. Trimming at V came to 2 bases and at J to 7 bases, leaving 7 bases not matched to a gene. In DNA, the CDR3 is TGCGCCAGCAGCCAAAGAAGACAGGGCGTTGAAGCTTTCTTT. This codes for CASSQRRQGVEAFF.

V usage is TRBV19 and J usage is TRBJ2-7; 8 bases agree with TRBD1. Trimming removed 2 bases from V and 3 bases from J; junction bases left unmatched: 6. There are 15 residues in the CDR3. The germline V gene has CDR1 LNHDA and CDR2 SQIVND (reference sequence). CDR3 nucleotides: TGTGCCAGTAGTATAAAGACAGGGGCAGGCTACGAGCAGTACTTC. It translates to CASSIKTGAGYEQYF.

This clone was seen a single time. The J gene is TRBJ2-3, the V gene TRBV18; 12 bases match TRBD2. The CDR3 length is 18 residues. Looked up from germline, CDR1 is KGHSH and CDR2 is LQKENI. V shed 4 bases and J 3 bases; nucleotides not matched to a gene: 11. The CDR3 DNA follows: TGTGCCAGCTCACGCTACACCTGGACTAGCGGGGAGACAGATACGCAGTATTTT. Protein: CASSRYTWTSGETDTQYF. The full variable domain, with the rest looked up from reference TRBV18 and TRBJ2-3, is NAGVMQNPRHLVRRRGQEARLRCSPMKGHSHVYWYRQLPEEGLKFMVYLQKENIIDESGMPKERFSAEFPKEGPSILRIQQVVRGDSAAYFCASSRYTWTSGETDTQYFGPGTRLTVL.

The chain links TRBV27 to TRBJ1-6, with unresolved D. The CDR3 extends over 16 amino acids. CDR1 and CDR2 from the germline V gene are MNHEY and SMNVEV (reference sequence). Between the trimmed V and J ends, which lost 2 bases and 9 bases, there was a span of 17 bases. Here the CDR3 DNA reads TGTGCCAGCAGTTTAGCGTCATATGGGTCGGGTTCACCCCTCCACTTT. This encodes CASSLASYGSGSPLHF.

This clone has only one observation. V is TRBV19 and J is TRBJ1-5, with D unclear. Germline CDR1 LNHDA, CDR2 SQIVND (reference sequence). This CDR3 region has 13 residues. Trimming pared 8 bases from V and 7 bases from J, leaving 15 bases between. In DNA form, the CDR3 reads TGTGCCAGTTCTACTGGTCAGGAACAGCCCCAGCATTTT. As protein: CASSTGQEQPQHF.

The gene calls are TRBV6-1 and TRBJ2-2, with no clear D. There are 16 residues in the CDR3. The germline V and J ends were trimmed by 1 base and 3 bases, with 12 bases remaining between them. The V gene's germline CDR1 is MNHNS and CDR2 SASEGT. CDR3 nucleotide sequence: TGTGCCAGCAGTGAAGGACCCACTCGGGACACCGGGGAGCTGTTTTTT. The encoded protein is CASSEGPTRDTGELFF.

V is TRBV11-3 and J is TRBJ2-2; 7 bases match TRBD2. This CDR3 is 17 amino acids long. Germline V gene data show CDR1 as SGHNT and CDR2 as YENEEA. Trimming cost V 1 base and J 1 base; bases outside gene matches: 6. This CDR3 is CASSLGVGGRNTGELFF. The DNA of the CDR3 is TGTGCCAGCAGCTTAGGGGTTGGCGGGAGGAACACCGGGGAGCTGTTTTTT.

The V gene is TRBV28, the J gene TRBJ1-4; D is perhaps TRBD1 (6 bases). The CDR3 is made up of 14 amino acids. CDR1 and CDR2 (germline): MDHEN, SYDVKM. Deletions cut 5 bases from V and 10 bases from J, with 17 bases between. The CDR3 DNA follows: TGTGCCAGCAGTAGAGGGGGTACCGGCGGAAAACTGTTTTTT. Its translation: CASSRGGTGGKLFF.

The gene calls are TRBV5-4 and TRBJ1-3; TRBD1 is a possible D gene (6 bases). CDR1 and CDR2 from the germline V gene are SGHNT and YYREEE (reference sequence). The germline V and J ends were trimmed by 0 bases and 0 bases, with 7 bases remaining between them. CDR3 length equals 15 residues. CDR3 amino acids: CASSLEGVSGNTIYF. The CDR3 DNA follows: TGTGCCAGCAGCTTGGAGGGGGTCTCTGGAAACACCATATATTTT. The full variable domain, its missing parts supplied by reference TRBV5-4 and TRBJ1-3, is ETGVTQSPTHLIKTRGQQVTLRCSSQSGHNTVSWYQQALGQGPQFIFQYYREEENGRGNFPPRFSGLQFPNYSSELNVNALELDDSALYLCASSLEGVSGNTIYFGEGSWLTVV.

The CDR3 loop is CASTSGYSPLHF. CDR3 nucleotide sequence: TGTGCCAGCACCTCCGGGTATTCACCCCTCCACTTT. The chain uses TRBV27 and TRBJ1-6, with D hard to call. The CDR3 covers 12 residues. Trimming cost V 7 bases and J 8 bases, with 9 bases left between them. Germline-derived CDR1 and CDR2 are MNHEY and SMNVEV (reference sequence).

Relative to its sample, this clone is medium-sized. The V gene is TRBV2, the J gene TRBJ2-3, with TRBD1 matching 10 bases. CDR3 length: 14 amino acids. The V gene's germline CDR1 is SNHLY and CDR2 FYNNEI. The CDR3 here is CAVAGQGLFDTQYF. The CDR3 DNA reads TGTGCAGTCGCGGGACAGGGGCTGTTCGATACGCAGTATTTT.

The genes are TRBV6-6 and TRBJ2-3, with TRBD2 matching over 13 bases. Trimming took 6 bases from V and 3 from J; bases not matched to a gene: 3. CDR1 is MNHNY and CDR2 is SVGAGI in the germline V gene (reference sequence). The CDR3 is 15 residues long. The CDR3 DNA sequence: TGTGCCAGCAGGAGGGGACTAGCGGGGACAGATACGCAGTATTTT. Its translation is CASRRGLAGTDTQYF.

The V and J genes are TRBV7-6 and TRBJ1-1; D is unclear. The CDR3 runs to 14 residues. V was clipped by 0 bases and J by 1 base, with 6 bases between them. Germline V CDR1 and CDR2: SGHVS, FNYEAQ. Here the CDR3 DNA reads TGTGCCAGCAGCTTAGCTGCAGGGAACACTGAAGCTTTCTTT. It is translated as CASSLAAGNTEAFF.

The J gene is TRBJ1-1, the V gene TRBV19; D may be TRBD1 (5 bases). V was clipped by 4 bases and J by 1 base, with 19 bases between them. Germline CDR1 is LNHDA and CDR2 is SQIVND (reference sequence). This CDR3 region has 17 residues. CDR3 amino acids: CASSTLMPRQPNTEAFF. Here the CDR3 DNA reads TGTGCCAGTAGTACCCTAATGCCGCGACAGCCGAACACTGAAGCTTTCTTT. Using reference TRBV19 and TRBJ1-1 for the parts outside the CDR3, the full variable domain is DGGITQSPKYLFRKEGQNVTLSCEQNLNHDAMYWYRQDPGQGLRLIYYSQIVNDFQKGDIAEGYSVSREKKESFPLTVTSAQKNPTAFYLCASSTLMPRQPNTEAFFGQGTRLTVV.

V is TRBV15 and J is TRBJ1-4; 7 nucleotides line up with TRBD1. Trimming at V came to 4 bases and at J to 6 bases, leaving 5 bases not matched to a gene. The CDR3 totals 14 residues. Germline V gene data show CDR1 as LNHNV and CDR2 as YYDKDF (reference sequence). The CDR3, as DNA: TGTGCCACCAGCACCGACAGGGCGTATGAAAAACTGTTTTTT. Amino acids: CATSTDRAYEKLFF.

As regards this clone: At one end the junction does not follow the germline gene, possibly because of a read error. In nucleotides, the CDR3 is TGCGCCAGCAGCCAAACCGTGGGCCACCCTTCAAACAGTCAGTACTTC. Translating it yields CASSQTVGHPSNSQYF. The chain joins TRBV4-3 to TRBJ2-4; no firm D call. The CDR3 is made up of 16 amino acids. Germline values: CDR1 LGHNA, CDR2 YSLEER.

In its sample, this clone was seen once. This rearrangement joins TRBV7-6 to TRBJ2-1; 12 bases are a match to TRBD2. Germline values: CDR1 SGHVS, CDR2 FNYEAQ. The CDR3 length is 18 residues. Unmatched junction bases numbered 5, after V lost 2 bases and J lost 0 bases. CDR3 sequence: CASSLPTSGRSSYNEQFF. The CDR3, as DNA: TGTGCCAGCAGCTTACCCACTAGCGGGAGGAGCTCCTACAATGAGCAGTTCTTC.

The chain recombines TRBV6-5 with TRBJ2-3, with D perhaps TRBD1 (5 bases). The germline V and J ends were trimmed by 2 bases and 3 bases, with 12 bases remaining between them. Germline V gives CDR1 MNHEY, CDR2 SVGAGI. The CDR3 extends over 15 amino acids. The CDR3 bases are TGTGCCAGCAGTTACGGCCTGGGGCCGACAGATACGCAGTATTTT. Translated, it gives CASSYGLGPTDTQYF.